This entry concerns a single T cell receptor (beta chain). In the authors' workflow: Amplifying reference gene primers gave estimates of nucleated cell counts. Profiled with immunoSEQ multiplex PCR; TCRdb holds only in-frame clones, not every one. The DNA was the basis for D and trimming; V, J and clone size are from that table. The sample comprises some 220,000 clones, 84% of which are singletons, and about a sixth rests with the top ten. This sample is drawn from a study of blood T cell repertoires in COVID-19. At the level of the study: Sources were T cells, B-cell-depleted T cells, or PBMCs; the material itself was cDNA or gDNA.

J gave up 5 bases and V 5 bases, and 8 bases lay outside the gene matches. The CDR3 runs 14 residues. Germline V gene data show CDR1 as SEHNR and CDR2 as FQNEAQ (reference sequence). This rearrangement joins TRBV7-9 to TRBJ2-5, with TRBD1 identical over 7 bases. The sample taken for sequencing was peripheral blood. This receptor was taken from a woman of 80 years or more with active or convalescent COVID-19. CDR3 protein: CASSSRDSYETQYF. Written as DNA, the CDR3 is TGTGCCAGCAGCAGCCGGGACAGTTACGAGACCCAGTACTTC.